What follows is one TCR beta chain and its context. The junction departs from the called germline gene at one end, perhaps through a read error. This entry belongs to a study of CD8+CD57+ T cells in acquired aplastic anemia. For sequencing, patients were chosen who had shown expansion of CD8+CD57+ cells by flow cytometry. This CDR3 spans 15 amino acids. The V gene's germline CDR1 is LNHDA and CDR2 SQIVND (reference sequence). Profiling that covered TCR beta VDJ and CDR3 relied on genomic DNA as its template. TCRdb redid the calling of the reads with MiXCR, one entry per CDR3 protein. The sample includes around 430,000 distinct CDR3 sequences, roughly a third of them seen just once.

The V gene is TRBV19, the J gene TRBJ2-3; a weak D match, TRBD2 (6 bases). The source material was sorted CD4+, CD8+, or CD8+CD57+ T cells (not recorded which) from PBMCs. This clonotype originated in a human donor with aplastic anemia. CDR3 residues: CASSQPTRPTGTQYF. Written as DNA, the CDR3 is TGTGCCAGCTCTCAACCGACTAGGCCCACAGGTACGCAGTATTTT.